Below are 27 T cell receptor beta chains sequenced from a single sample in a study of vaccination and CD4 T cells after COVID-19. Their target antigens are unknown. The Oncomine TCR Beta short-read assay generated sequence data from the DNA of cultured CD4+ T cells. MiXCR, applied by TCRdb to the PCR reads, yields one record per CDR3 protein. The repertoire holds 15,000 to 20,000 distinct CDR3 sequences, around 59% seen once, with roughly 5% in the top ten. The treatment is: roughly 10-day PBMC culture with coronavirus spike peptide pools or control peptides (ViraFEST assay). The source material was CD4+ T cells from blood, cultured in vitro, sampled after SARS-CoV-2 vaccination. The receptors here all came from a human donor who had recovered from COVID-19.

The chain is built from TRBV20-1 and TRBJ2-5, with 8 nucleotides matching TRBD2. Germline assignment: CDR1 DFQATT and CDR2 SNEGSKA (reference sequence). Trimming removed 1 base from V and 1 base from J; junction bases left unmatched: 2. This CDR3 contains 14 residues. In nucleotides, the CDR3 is TGCAGTGCTAGAGCTCGGGGGGGCCAAGAGACCCAGTACTTC. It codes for CSARARGGQETQYF.

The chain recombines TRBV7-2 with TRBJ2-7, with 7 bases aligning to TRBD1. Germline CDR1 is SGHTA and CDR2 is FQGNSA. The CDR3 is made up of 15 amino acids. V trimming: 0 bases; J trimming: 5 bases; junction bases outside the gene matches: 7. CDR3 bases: TGTGCCAGCAGCTTAGCGTCTGGCAGGGGGAACGAGCAGTACTTC. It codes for CASSLASGRGNEQYF.

In DNA, the CDR3 is TGTGCCACCAGTGATGCCCCACGGGGAGGGGAGACCCAGTACTTC. Protein product: CATSDAPRGGETQYF. V gene TRBV24-1 combines with J gene TRBJ2-5; TRBD2 agrees at 7 bases. Germline CDR1 and CDR2: KGHDR and SFDVKD. V lost 3 bases, J lost 5 bases, and 8 bases stayed unmatched. This CDR3 spans 15 amino acids.

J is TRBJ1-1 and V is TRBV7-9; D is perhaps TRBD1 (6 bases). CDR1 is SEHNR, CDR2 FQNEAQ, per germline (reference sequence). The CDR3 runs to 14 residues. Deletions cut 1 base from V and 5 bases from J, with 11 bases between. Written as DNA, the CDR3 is TGTGCCAGCAGCTTAGTAGGGGGGAGGACTGAAGCTTTCTTT. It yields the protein CASSLVGGRTEAFF.

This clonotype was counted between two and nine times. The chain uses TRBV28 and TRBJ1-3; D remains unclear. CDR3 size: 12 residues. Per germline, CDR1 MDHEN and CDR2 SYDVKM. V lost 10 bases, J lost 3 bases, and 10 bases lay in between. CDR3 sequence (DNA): TGTGCCATTCAAAGAGATGGAAACACCATATATTTT. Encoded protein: CAIQRDGNTIYF. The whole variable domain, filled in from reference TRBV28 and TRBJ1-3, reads DVKVTQSSRYLVKRTGEKVFLECVQDMDHENMFWYRQDPGLGLRLIYFSYDVKMKEKGDIPEGYSVSREKKERFSLILESASTNQTSMYLCAIQRDGNTIYFGEGSWLTVV.

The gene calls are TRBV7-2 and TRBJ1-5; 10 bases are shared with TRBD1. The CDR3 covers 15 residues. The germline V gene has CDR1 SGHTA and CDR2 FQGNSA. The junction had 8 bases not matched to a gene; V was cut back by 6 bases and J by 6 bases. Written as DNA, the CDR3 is TGTGCCAGCAGTAGGGACAGGGGTGGCAGTCAGCCCCAGCATTTT. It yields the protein CASSRDRGGSQPQHF. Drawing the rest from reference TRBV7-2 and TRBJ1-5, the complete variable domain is GAGVSQSPSNKVTEKGKDVELRCDPISGHTALYWYRQSLGQGLEFLIYFQGNSAPDKSGLPSDRFSAERTGGSVSTLTIQRTQQEDSAVYLCASSRDRGGSQPQHFGDGTRLSIL.

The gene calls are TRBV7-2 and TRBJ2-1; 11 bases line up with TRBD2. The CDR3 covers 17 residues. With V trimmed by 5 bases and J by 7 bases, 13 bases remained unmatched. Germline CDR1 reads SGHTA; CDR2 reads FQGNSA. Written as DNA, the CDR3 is TGTGCCAGCAGCGCCTCCAGGGGGACTAGCGGAGGAAATGAGCAGTTCTTC. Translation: CASSASRGTSGGNEQFF.

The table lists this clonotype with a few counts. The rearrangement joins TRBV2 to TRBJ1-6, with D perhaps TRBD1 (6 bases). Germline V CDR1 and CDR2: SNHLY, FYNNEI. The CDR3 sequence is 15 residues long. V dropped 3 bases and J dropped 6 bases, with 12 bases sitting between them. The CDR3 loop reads CASSDTPGVNSPLHF. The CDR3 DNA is TGTGCCAGCAGTGATACCCCAGGGGTTAATTCACCCCTCCACTTT. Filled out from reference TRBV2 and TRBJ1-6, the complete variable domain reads EPEVTQTPSHQVTQMGQEVILRCVPISNHLYFYWYRQILGQKVEFLVSFYNNEISEKSEIFDDQFSVERPDGSNFTLKIRSTKLEDSAMYFCASSDTPGVNSPLHFGNGTRLTVT.

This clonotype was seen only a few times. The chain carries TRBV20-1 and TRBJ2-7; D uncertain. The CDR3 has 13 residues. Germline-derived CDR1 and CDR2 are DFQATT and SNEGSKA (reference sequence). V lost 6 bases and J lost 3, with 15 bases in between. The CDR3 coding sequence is TGCAGTGCCCTCGATAAGCGAGGCTACGAGCAGTACTTC. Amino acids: CSALDKRGYEQYF.

CDR3 sequence reads: CASSIGLWSYEQYF. As DNA, the CDR3 is TGTGCCAGTAGTATTGGCCTTTGGTCCTACGAGCAGTACTTC. The chain has TRBV19 and TRBJ2-7, with no clear D. V lost 3 bases, J lost 1 base, and 10 bases lay in between. Germline CDR1 is LNHDA and CDR2 is SQIVND (reference sequence). This CDR3 spans 14 amino acids.

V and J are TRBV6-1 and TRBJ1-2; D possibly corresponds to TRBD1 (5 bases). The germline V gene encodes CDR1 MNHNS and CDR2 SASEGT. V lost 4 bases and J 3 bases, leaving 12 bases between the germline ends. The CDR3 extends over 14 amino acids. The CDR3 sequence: CASSVSGGYYGYTF. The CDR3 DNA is TGTGCCAGCAGTGTGTCGGGGGGTTACTATGGCTACACCTTC.

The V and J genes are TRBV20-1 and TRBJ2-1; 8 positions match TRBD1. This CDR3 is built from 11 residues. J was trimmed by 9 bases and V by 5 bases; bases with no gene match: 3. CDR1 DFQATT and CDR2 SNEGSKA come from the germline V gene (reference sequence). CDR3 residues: CSAETGVEQFF. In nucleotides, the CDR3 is TGCAGTGCTGAGACAGGGGTTGAGCAGTTCTTC.

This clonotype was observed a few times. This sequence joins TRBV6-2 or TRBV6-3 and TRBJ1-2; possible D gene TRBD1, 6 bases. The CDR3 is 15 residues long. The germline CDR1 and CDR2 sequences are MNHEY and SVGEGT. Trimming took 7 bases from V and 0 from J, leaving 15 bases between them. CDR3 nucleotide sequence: TGTGCCAGCACACCCGGGACACAAGCTAACTATGGCTACACCTTC. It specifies CASTPGTQANYGYTF.

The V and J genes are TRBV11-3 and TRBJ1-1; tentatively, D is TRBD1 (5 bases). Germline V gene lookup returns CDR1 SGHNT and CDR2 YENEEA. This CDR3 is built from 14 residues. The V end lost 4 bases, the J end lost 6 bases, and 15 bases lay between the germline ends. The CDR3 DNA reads TGTGCCAGCAGCTGGGGACTTCTGTCGTCTGAAGCTTTCTTT. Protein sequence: CASSWGLLSSEAFF.

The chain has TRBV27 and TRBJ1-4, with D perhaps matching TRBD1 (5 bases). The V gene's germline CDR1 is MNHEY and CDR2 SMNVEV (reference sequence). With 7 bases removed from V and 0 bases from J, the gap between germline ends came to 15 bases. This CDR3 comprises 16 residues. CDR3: CASTYPGTATNEKLFF. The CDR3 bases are TGTGCCAGCACCTACCCCGGGACGGCAACTAATGAAAAACTGTTTTTT.

The CDR3 spells CASSYSGSGGREQFF. In DNA form, the CDR3 reads TGTGCCAGCAGTTACTCGGGTAGCGGGGGGCGTGAGCAGTTCTTC. The rearrangement links TRBV6-2 or TRBV6-3 to TRBJ2-1; 10 bases line up with TRBD2. Germline V CDR1 and CDR2: MNHEY, SVGEGT. CDR3 size: 15 residues. Trimming removed 0 bases from V and 9 bases from J; junction bases left unmatched: 5.

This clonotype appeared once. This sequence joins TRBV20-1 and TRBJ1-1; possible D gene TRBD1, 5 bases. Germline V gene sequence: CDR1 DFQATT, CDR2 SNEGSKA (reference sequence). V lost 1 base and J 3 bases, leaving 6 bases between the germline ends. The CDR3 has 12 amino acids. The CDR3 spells CSARGGDTEAFF. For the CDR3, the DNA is TGCAGTGCTAGAGGGGGGGACACTGAAGCTTTCTTT.

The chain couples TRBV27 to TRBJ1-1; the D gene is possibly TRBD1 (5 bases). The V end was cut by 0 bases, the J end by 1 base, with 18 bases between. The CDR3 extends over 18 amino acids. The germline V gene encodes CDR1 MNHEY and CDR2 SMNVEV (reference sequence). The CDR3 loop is CASSLSIGQGRRNTEAFF. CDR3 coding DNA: TGTGCCAGCAGTTTATCGATTGGGCAGGGAAGGAGGAACACTGAAGCTTTCTTT.

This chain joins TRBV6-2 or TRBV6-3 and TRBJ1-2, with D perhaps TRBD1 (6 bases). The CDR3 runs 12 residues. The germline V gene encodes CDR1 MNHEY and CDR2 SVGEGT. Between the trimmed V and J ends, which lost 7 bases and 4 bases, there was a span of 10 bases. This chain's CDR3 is CASNEGGYGYTF. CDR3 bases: TGTGCCAGCAATGAGGGGGGCTATGGCTACACCTTC.

The CDR3 DNA reads TGCAGTGCCATAGGGACAGGGGGCTGGACTGAAGCTTTCTTT. Translating it yields CSAIGTGGWTEAFF. V and J are TRBV20-1 and TRBJ1-1; 12 nucleotides line up with TRBD1. The CDR3 spans 14 residues. Germline trimming cut 6 bases from V and 5 bases from J; bases unmatched to any gene: 7. CDR1 DFQATT and CDR2 SNEGSKA come from the germline V gene (reference sequence).

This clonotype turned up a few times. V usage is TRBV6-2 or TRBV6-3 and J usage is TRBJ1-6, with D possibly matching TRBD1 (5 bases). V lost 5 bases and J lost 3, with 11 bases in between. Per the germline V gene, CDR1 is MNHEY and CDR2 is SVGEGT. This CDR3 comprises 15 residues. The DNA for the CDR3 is TGTGCCAGCAGTCGGGACGCCGGCTATAATTCACCCCTCCACTTT. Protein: CASSRDAGYNSPLHF.

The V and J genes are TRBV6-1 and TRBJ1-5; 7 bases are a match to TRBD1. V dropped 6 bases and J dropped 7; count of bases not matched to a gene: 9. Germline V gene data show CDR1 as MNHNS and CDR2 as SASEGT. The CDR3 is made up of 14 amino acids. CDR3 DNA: TGTGCCAGCAGACTATACAGGGGCGGCCAGCCCCAGCATTTT. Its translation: CASRLYRGGQPQHF.

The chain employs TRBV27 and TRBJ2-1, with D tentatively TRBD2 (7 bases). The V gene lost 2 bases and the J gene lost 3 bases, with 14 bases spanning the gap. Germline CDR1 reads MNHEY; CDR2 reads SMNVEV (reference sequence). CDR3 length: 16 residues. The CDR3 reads CASSLVGGGLYNEQFF. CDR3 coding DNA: TGTGCCAGCAGTTTAGTTGGCGGGGGCCTCTACAATGAGCAGTTCTTC.

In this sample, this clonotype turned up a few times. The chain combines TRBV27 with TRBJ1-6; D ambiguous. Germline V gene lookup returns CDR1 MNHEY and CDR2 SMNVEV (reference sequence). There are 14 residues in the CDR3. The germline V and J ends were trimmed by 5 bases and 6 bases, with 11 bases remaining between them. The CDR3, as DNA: TGTGCCAGCAGTAATGAATGGGGTAATTCACCCCTCCACTTT. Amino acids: CASSNEWGNSPLHF.

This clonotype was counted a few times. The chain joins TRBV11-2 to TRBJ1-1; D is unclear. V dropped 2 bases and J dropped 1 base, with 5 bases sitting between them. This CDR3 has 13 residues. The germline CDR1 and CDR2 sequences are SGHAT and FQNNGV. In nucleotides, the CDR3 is TGTGCCAGCAGCTTATCAGCGAACACTGAAGCTTTCTTT. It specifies CASSLSANTEAFF.

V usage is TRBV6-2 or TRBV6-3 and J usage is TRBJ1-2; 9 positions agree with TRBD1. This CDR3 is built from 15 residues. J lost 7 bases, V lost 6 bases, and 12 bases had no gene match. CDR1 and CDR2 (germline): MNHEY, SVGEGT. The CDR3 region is CASSPTRTGVGGYTF. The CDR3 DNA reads TGTGCCAGCAGCCCCACCCGGACAGGGGTAGGTGGCTACACCTTC.

The DNA of the CDR3 is TGTGCCAGCAGGCGGACAGGGGTCAATCAGCCCCAGCATTTT. The encoded protein is CASRRTGVNQPQHF. This chain joins TRBV6-1 and TRBJ1-5, with 9 positions matching TRBD1. The CDR3 is made up of 14 amino acids. The ends lost 6 bases at V and 3 bases at J; junction bases unmatched: 3. Germline values: CDR1 MNHNS, CDR2 SASEGT.